This TCR beta chain was obtained from a study of OX40 agonist ivuxolimab in advanced cancers. Across the study: In this cohort, patients received ivuxolimab, an agonistic anti-OX40 (CD134) antibody. Ivuxolimab was delivered to patients intravenously every 2 weeks at doses spanning 0.01 to 10 mg/kg. Partial responses were achieved by three patients, one with hepatocellular carcinoma and two with cutaneous melanoma. Study results and limitations: Within 6 weeks, CD4+ and CD8+ blood T cells expanded clonally at 0.1 to 3.0 mg/kg.

This clone was counted only a few times. What it binds is unknown. Trimming cost V 1 base and J 0 bases, with 7 bases left between them. CDR1 and CDR2 (germline): SGHAT, FQNNGV. The CDR3 runs to 15 residues. Clones were read by immunoSEQ multiplex PCR, and TCRdb kept only the in-frame ones, dropping some. This sample has tens of thousands of clones, with around 90% found just once. This rearrangement joins TRBV11-2 to TRBJ1-3; possible D gene TRBD1, 5 bases. This receptor was taken from an adult with an advanced solid tumor such as melanoma, head and neck, liver or kidney cancer. The input for sequencing was CD4+ or CD8+ T cells sorted from blood, taken in a trial of the OX40 agonist ivuxolimab. The chain's CDR3 is CASSLGGYSGNTIYF. The CDR3, as DNA: TGTGCCAGCAGCTTAGGGGGGTACTCTGGAAACACCATATATTTT. Looking up the rest from reference TRBV11-2 and TRBJ1-3 gives the full variable domain: EAGVAQSPRYKIIEKRQSVAFWCNPISGHATLYWYQQILGQGPKLLIQFQNNGVVDDSQLPKDRFSAERLKGVDSTLKIQPAKLEDSAVYLCASSLGGYSGNTIYFGEGSWLTVV.